This entry concerns a single TCR beta chain. Other DNA sequences in the same sample also yield this CDR3. This CDR3 has 15 residues. Germline V gene sequence: CDR1 SEHNR, CDR2 FQNEAQ (reference sequence). The junction had 2 bases not matched to a gene; V was cut back by 1 base and J by 1 base. This sample is part of a study of blood T cell repertoires in COVID-19. Background on the study: There were acute and convalescent COVID-19 samples, and they came from the United States, Italy and Spain. T cells, B-cell-depleted T cells, or PBMCs supplied cDNA or gDNA.

Authors' processing steps: Counts of nucleated cells, estimated from reference gene primer amplification, were obtained. Using immunoSEQ multiplex PCR, the repertoire was profiled, and TCRdb retains in-frame clones only, with some absent. That table supplies the V and J calls and clone size; D and trimming were determined from the DNA. The repertoire includes 140,000 to 150,000 clones, 88% of them detected once, and approximately 2% sits in the top ten. Sequencing used peripheral blood. This chain links TRBV7-9 with TRBJ2-3; TRBD2 matches at 7 bases. The TCR sequence derives from a man between 65 and 85 years old with acute or convalescent COVID-19. The CDR3 nucleotides read TGTGCCAGCAGCTTAGGACTAGCAGGCACAGATACGCAGTATTTT. It encodes CASSLGLAGTDTQYF.